A single sample is the source of the 24 T cell receptor beta chains below, sequenced in a study of OX40 agonist ivuxolimab in advanced cancers. Profiled with immunoSEQ multiplex PCR; TCRdb holds only in-frame clones, not every one. The sample has 73,000 or so clones, 80% to 85% seen once. Here the sequenced sample was CD4+ or CD8+ T cells sorted from blood, taken in a trial of the OX40 agonist ivuxolimab. Receptors originate from an adult with an advanced solid tumor such as melanoma, head and neck, liver or kidney cancer.

The CDR3 region is CASSVEVNQPQHF. The CDR3 region has the DNA TGTGCCAGCAGCGTAGAGGTGAATCAGCCCCAGCATTTT. The chain uses TRBV9 and TRBJ1-5; D is undetermined. CDR1 and CDR2 (germline): SGDLS, YYNGEE. CDR3 size: 13 residues. The V end lost 0 bases, the J end lost 4 bases, and 5 bases lay between the germline ends.

CDR3 DNA sequence: TGTGCCACCAGCAGTACCAGACAAAGGAACACTGAAGCTTTCTTT. Translation: CATSSTRQRNTEAFF. V is TRBV15 and J is TRBJ1-1; no definite D call. Between the trimmed V and J ends, which lost 3 bases and 1 base, there was a span of 12 bases. Germline V gives CDR1 LNHNV, CDR2 YYDKDF (reference sequence). This CDR3 region has 15 residues.

This clone turned up a few times. This rearrangement joins TRBV5-1 to TRBJ2-7; 10 bases are shared with TRBD2. The CDR3 consists of 14 residues. After removal of 4 bases from V and 4 bases from J, the junction contained 5 bases not matched to a gene. CDR1 and CDR2 (germline): SGHRS, YFSETQ. This CDR3 reads CASSLSSGSYEQYF. The DNA of the CDR3 is TGCGCCAGCAGCCTGTCTAGCGGGAGTTACGAGCAGTACTTC.

This chain joins TRBV5-1 and TRBJ2-1; no firm D call. From germline, CDR1 is SGHRS and CDR2 YFSETQ. V was shortened by 6 bases and J by 6 bases, with 16 bases between the two germline ends. The CDR3 loop spans 14 amino acids. As DNA, the CDR3 is TGCGCCAGCACCCCCAGGTTGATGGGCAATGAGCAGTTCTTC. It specifies CASTPRLMGNEQFF.

The chain has TRBV19 and TRBJ1-1, with 7 bases aligning to TRBD1. Germline V lookup: CDR1 LNHDA, CDR2 SQIVND (reference sequence). V shed 6 bases, J shed 4 bases, and the junction held 8 bases outside the gene matches. The CDR3 extends over 14 amino acids. The DNA for the CDR3 is TGTGCCAGTAGAACCGGGACAGAGGGCACTGAAGCTTTCTTT. Translating gives CASRTGTEGTEAFF. Based on the CDR3 plus reference TRBV19 and TRBJ1-1, the full variable domain is DGGITQSPKYLFRKEGQNVTLSCEQNLNHDAMYWYRQDPGQGLRLIYYSQIVNDFQKGDIAEGYSVSREKKESFPLTVTSAQKNPTAFYLCASRTGTEGTEAFFGQGTRLTVV.

V usage is TRBV29-1 and J usage is TRBJ2-1; perhaps TRBD2 as D (5 bases). Germline lookup yields CDR1 SQVTM and CDR2 ANQGSEA. This CDR3 is built from 12 residues. Trimming removed 4 bases at V and 6 bases at J, with 10 bases between. CDR3: CSVAGSINEQFF. The CDR3 bases are TGCAGCGTTGCGGGGAGTATCAATGAGCAGTTCTTC.

Turning to this clone: The sample has other DNA sequences that encode this CDR3 too. The chain recombines TRBV5-1 with TRBJ2-3; no definite D call. The CDR3 extends over 14 amino acids. Germline-derived CDR1 and CDR2 are SGHRS and YFSETQ. V lost 0 bases to trimming and J lost 3 bases, with 8 bases between them. The CDR3 DNA follows: TGCGCCAGCAGCTTGGATTCAAGGACAGATACGCAGTATTTT. This translates into CASSLDSRTDTQYF.

The chain has TRBV5-1 and TRBJ2-1; D is ambiguous. Germline V gene data show CDR1 as SGHRS and CDR2 as YFSETQ. This CDR3 is built from 14 residues. Trimming stripped 0 bases from V and 6 bases from J, with 10 bases between. The CDR3 here is CASSLVQSTNEQFF. The CDR3 DNA is TGCGCCAGCAGCTTGGTACAGAGCACCAATGAGCAGTTCTTC.

The CDR3: CSVEDRGGTGPPDTQYF. The CDR3 bases are TGCAGCGTTGAAGATCGGGGAGGGACGGGGCCTCCCGATACGCAGTATTTT. The chain is built from TRBV29-1 and TRBJ2-3; the match to TRBD2 covers 7 bases. Trimming took 0 bases from V and 6 from J; bases not matched to a gene: 15. The V gene's germline CDR1 is SQVTM and CDR2 ANQGSEA. This CDR3 has 17 amino acids.

This clone came up a few times. The V and J genes are TRBV18 and TRBJ2-3; TRBD2 matches at 7 bases. The germline V gene has CDR1 KGHSH and CDR2 LQKENI. The CDR3 is 14 residues long. V shed 2 bases, J shed 4 bases, and the junction held 3 bases outside the gene matches. CDR3 coding DNA: TGTGCCAGCTCACCAGGGGCGGGGGCAGATACGCAGTATTTT. Translated, it gives CASSPGAGADTQYF. The whole variable domain, remainder taken from reference TRBV18 and TRBJ2-3, is NAGVMQNPRHLVRRRGQEARLRCSPMKGHSHVYWYRQLPEEGLKFMVYLQKENIIDESGMPKERFSAEFPKEGPSILRIQQVVRGDSAAYFCASSPGAGADTQYFGPGTRLTVL.

The DNA for the CDR3 is TGTGCCAGCAGTGACTGGGTAGACACCGGGGAGCTGTTTTTT. This codes for CASSDWVDTGELFF. The chain employs TRBV6-4 and TRBJ2-2; D ambiguous. This CDR3 is built from 14 residues. CDR1 is MRHNA, CDR2 SNTAGT, per germline. Trimming left V 1 base short and J 3 bases short, with 6 bases between.

This rearrangement joins TRBV29-1 to TRBJ2-1; possibly TRBD1 or TRBD2 for D (5 bases each). V was pared by 6 bases and J by 4 bases, with 10 bases between. The CDR3 has 12 amino acids. Germline loops: CDR1 SQVTM, CDR2 ANQGSEA. The CDR3 nucleotides are TGCAGCGTCGGGGACCCGTACAATGAGCAGTTCTTC. It codes for CSVGDPYNEQFF.

J is TRBJ2-5 and V is TRBV23-1; D not resolved. TRBV23-1 is marked as an open reading frame, function uncertain. V was shortened by 7 bases and J by 5 bases, with 11 bases between the two germline ends. The CDR3 runs to 12 residues. CDR3 loop: CASTWNWETQYF. The CDR3 coding sequence is TGCGCCAGCACCTGGAATTGGGAGACCCAGTACTTC.

V usage is TRBV9 and J usage is TRBJ1-1; no definite D call. This CDR3 region has 14 residues. CDR1 SGDLS and CDR2 YYNGEE come from the germline V gene. Trimming cost V 4 bases and J 1 base, with 11 bases left between them. CDR3 nucleotide sequence: TGTGCCAGCAGCAAGACCCCTTCGAACACTGAAGCTTTCTTT. It yields the protein CASSKTPSNTEAFF.

V usage is TRBV27 and J usage is TRBJ1-6; no firm D call. The CDR3 contains 13 residues. V gave up 3 bases and J gave up 13 bases, with 13 bases separating them. Germline values: CDR1 MNHEY, CDR2 SMNVEV (reference sequence). In DNA form, the CDR3 reads TGTGCCAGCAGTTTGAATGCCATGGCTCCCCTCCACTTT. It translates to CASSLNAMAPLHF.

The chain recombines TRBV19 with TRBJ1-6, with D uncertain. The CDR3 extends over 13 amino acids. Trimming removed 6 bases at V and 8 bases at J, with 11 bases between. Germline loops: CDR1 LNHDA, CDR2 SQIVND (reference sequence). DNA of the CDR3: TGTGCCAGTAGAGAACGGTTTGATTCACCCCTCCACTTT. Translated, it gives CASRERFDSPLHF.

This chain uses TRBV19 with TRBJ1-4; D remains unclear. The V and J ends lost 4 bases and 6 bases respectively, with 12 bases between them. The CDR3 is made up of 14 amino acids. Germline CDR1 and CDR2: LNHDA and SQIVND (reference sequence). CDR3 residues: CASSNAGWDEKLFF. CDR3 DNA sequence: TGTGCCAGTAGTAATGCAGGTTGGGATGAAAAACTGTTTTTT.

The chain is built from TRBV4-1 and TRBJ2-5, with D hard to call. The CDR3 contains 13 residues. Germline V gene data show CDR1 as MGHRA and CDR2 as YSYEKL. V was trimmed by 1 base and J by 4 bases, leaving 7 bases between them. CDR3 loop: CASSQGTGETQYF. For the CDR3, the DNA is TGCGCCAGCAGCCAAGGAACGGGAGAGACCCAGTACTTC.

This sequence joins TRBV2 and TRBJ1-2; D gene uncertain. The V and J ends lost 6 bases and 6 bases respectively, with 17 bases between them. Germline V CDR1 and CDR2: SNHLY, FYNNEI. CDR3 size: 14 residues. DNA of the CDR3: TGTGCCAGCAGGACCCTTCGGCCGGGAGATGGCTACACCTTC. Amino acid sequence: CASRTLRPGDGYTF. Combining the CDR3 with reference TRBV2 and TRBJ1-2 gives the whole variable domain EPEVTQTPSHQVTQMGQEVILRCVPISNHLYFYWYRQILGQKVEFLVSFYNNEISEKSEIFDDQFSVERPDGSNFTLKIRSTKLEDSAMYFCASRTLRPGDGYTFGSGTRLTVV.

This clone was seen only once. The chain combines TRBV4-3 with TRBJ2-1, with 12 bases that match TRBD2. This CDR3 is built from 17 residues. Germline CDR1 is LGHNA and CDR2 is YSLEER. Trimming removed 3 bases from V and 7 bases from J; junction bases left unmatched: 10. Here the CDR3 reads CASSQGATSGSANEQFF. The CDR3 DNA follows: TGCGCCAGCAGCCAGGGAGCGACTAGCGGGAGCGCGAATGAGCAGTTCTTC.

The chain employs TRBV28 and TRBJ1-5; D possibly corresponds to TRBD1 (5 bases). Germline CDR1 and CDR2: MDHEN and SYDVKM. The CDR3 has 13 residues. V lost 6 bases, J lost 4 bases, and 10 bases lay in between. CDR3 coding DNA: TGTGCCAGCAGACGGGACTTTAATCAGCCCCAGCATTTT. Translation gives CASRRDFNQPQHF.

The chain carries TRBV27 and TRBJ2-1; 10 bases align to TRBD2. The CDR3 spans 16 residues. Germline V lookup: CDR1 MNHEY, CDR2 SMNVEV (reference sequence). V gave up 5 bases and J gave up 6 bases; unmatched junction bases: 10. The CDR3 bases are TGTGCCAGCAGTCCAAGGCCTAGCGGGAGCTTCAATGAGCAGTTCTTC. Its protein is CASSPRPSGSFNEQFF.

This chain joins TRBV18 and TRBJ2-5, with D possibly TRBD1 on 5 matching bases. Germline V lookup: CDR1 KGHSH, CDR2 LQKENI. The CDR3 has 14 amino acids. Trimming removed 5 bases from V and 0 bases from J, with 10 bases in between. CDR3 residues: CASSYTGYQETQYF. In nucleotides, the CDR3 is TGTGCCAGCTCATATACAGGTTACCAAGAGACCCAGTACTTC.

The chain recombines TRBV27 with TRBJ2-7, with 7 nucleotides matching TRBD1. The CDR3 covers 17 residues. CDR1 is MNHEY and CDR2 is SMNVEV in the germline V gene (reference sequence). After removal of 5 bases from V and 1 base from J, the junction contained 14 bases not matched to a gene. CDR3 nucleotide sequence: TGTGCCAGCAGTCCGGGGACAGAAGCGATTATTTCCTACGAGCAGTACTTC. The encoded protein is CASSPGTEAIISYEQYF.